This T cell receptor beta chain is from a study of CD8 T cells in ankylosing spondylitis. The study, taken as a whole, reports: There was a TCR beta motif, made of several highly homologous variants, that appeared characteristic of ankylosing spondylitis blood.

Germline V gene data show CDR1 as SGHTA and CDR2 as FQGTGA. The CDR3 has 15 residues. The junction had 7 bases not matched to a gene; V was cut back by 2 bases and J by 4 bases. On this clonotype: Its antigen is still unknown.

TCRdb passed the 5' RACE reads through MiXCR, listing each CDR3 protein once. The sample yields approximately 150,000 distinct CDR3 sequences, around a third seen once. V is TRBV7-3 and J is TRBJ2-7; 8 bases are shared with TRBD2. Material for sequencing was synovial fluid, either unsorted or a sorted T cell fraction (not recorded which). The sequence derives from a male donor with ankylosing spondylitis. The CDR3 DNA reads as TGTGCCAGCAGCTTATCAGCGGGAGTAGGGTACGAGCAGTACTTC. Its translation is CASSLSAGVGYEQYF.